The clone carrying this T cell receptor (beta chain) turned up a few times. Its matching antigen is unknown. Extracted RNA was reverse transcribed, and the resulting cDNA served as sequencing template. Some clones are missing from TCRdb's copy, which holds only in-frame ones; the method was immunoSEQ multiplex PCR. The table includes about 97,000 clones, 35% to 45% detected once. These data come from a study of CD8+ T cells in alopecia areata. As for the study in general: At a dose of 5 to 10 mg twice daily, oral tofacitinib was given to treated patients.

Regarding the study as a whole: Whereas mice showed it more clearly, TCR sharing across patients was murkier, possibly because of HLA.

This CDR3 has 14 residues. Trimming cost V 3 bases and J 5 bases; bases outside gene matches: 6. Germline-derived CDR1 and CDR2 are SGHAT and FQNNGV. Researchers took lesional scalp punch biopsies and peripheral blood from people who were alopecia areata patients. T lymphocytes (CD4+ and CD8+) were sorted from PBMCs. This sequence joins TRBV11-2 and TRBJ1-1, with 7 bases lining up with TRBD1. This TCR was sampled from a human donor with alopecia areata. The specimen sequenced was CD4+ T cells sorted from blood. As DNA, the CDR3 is TGTGCCAGCAGCTTCGCGACAGGGCGGACTGAAGCTTTCTTT. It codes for CASSFATGRTEAFF.